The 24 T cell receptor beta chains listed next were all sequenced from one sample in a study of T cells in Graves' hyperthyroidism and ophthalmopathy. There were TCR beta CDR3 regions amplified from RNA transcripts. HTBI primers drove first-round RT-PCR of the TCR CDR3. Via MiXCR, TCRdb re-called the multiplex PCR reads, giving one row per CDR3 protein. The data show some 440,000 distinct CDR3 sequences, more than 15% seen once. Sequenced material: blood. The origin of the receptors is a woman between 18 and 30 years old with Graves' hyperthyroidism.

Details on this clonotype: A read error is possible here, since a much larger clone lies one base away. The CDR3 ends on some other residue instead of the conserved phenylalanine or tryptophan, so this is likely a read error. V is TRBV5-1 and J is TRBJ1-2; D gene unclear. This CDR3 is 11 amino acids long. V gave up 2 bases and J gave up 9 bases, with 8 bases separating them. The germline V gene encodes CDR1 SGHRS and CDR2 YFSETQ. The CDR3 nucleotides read TGCGCCAGCAGCTTCGGGGATAGCTACACCCTC. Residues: CASSFGDSYTL.

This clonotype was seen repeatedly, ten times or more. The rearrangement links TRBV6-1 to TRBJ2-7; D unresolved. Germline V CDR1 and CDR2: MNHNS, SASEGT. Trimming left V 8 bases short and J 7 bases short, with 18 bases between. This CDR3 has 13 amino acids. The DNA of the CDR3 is TGTGCCAGCCACCTAGGAAGAGGTTGGGAGCAGTACTTC. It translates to CASHLGRGWEQYF.

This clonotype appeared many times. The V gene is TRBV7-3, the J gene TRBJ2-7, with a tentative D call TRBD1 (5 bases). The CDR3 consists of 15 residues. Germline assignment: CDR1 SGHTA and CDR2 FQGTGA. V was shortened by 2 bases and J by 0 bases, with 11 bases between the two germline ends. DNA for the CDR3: TGTGCCAGCAGCTTAGACCGGACACGCTCCTACGAGCAGTACTTC. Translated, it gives CASSLDRTRSYEQYF.

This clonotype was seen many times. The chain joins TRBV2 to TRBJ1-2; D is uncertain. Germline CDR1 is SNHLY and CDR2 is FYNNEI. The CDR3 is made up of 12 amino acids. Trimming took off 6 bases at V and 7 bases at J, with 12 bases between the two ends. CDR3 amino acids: CASSALSPGYTF. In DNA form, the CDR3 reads TGTGCCAGCAGCGCTCTTTCCCCTGGCTACACCTTC.

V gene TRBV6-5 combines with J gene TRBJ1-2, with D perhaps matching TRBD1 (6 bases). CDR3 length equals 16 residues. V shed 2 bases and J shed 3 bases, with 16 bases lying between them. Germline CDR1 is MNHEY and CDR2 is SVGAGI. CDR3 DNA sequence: TGTGCCAGCAGTTACCAGCGGGACACTGTAGACTATGGCTACACCTTC. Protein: CASSYQRDTVDYGYTF.

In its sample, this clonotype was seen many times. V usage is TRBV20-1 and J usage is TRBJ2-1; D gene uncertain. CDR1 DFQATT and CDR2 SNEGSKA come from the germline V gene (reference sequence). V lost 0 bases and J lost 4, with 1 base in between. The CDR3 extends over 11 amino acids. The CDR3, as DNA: TGCAGTGCTAGAGATTACAATGAGCAGTTCTTC. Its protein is CSARDYNEQFF.

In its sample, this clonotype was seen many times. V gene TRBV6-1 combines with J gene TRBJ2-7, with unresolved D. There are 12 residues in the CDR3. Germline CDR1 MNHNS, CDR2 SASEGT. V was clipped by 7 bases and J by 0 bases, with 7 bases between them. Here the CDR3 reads CASKGYSYEQYF. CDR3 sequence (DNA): TGTGCCAGCAAGGGATACTCCTACGAGCAGTACTTC.

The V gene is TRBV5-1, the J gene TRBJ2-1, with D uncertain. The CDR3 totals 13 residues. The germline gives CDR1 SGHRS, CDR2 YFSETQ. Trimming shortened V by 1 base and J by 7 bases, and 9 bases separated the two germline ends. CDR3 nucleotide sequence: TGCGCCAGCAGCTTGCAGCCCGGGAATGAGCAGTTCTTC. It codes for CASSLQPGNEQFF.

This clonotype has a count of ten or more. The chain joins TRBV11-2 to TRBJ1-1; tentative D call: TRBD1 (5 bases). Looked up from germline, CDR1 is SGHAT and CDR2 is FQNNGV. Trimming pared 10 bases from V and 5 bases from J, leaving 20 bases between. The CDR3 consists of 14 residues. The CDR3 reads CATYSGWEGTEAFF. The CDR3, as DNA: TGTGCCACCTATTCCGGGTGGGAGGGGACTGAAGCTTTCTTT.

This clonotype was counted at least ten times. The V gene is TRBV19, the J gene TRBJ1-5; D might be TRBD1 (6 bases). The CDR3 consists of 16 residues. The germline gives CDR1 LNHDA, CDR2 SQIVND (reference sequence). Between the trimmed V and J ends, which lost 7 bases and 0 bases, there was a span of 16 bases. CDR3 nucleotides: TGTGCCAGTACCCGGGCGGACAGCTATAGCAATCAGCCCCAGCATTTT. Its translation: CASTRADSYSNQPQHF.

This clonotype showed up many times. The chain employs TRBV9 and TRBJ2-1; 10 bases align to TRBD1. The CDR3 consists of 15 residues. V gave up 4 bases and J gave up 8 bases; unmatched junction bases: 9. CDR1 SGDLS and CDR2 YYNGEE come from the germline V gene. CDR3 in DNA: TGTGCCAGCAGCCAAGTCGGGGACAGGGGATATGAGCAGTTCTTC. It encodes CASSQVGDRGYEQFF.

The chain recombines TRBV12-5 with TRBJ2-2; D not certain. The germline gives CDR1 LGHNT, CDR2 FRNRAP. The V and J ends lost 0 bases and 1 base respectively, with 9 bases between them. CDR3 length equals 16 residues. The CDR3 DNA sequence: TGTGCTAGTGGTTTGGTAATTGGGGAGAACACCGGGGAGCTGTTTTTT. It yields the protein CASGLVIGENTGELFF.

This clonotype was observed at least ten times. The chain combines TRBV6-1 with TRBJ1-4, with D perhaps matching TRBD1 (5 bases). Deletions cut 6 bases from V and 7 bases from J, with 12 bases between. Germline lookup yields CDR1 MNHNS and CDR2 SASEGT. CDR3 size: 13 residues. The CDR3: CASRPGGAEKLFF. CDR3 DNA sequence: TGTGCCAGCAGACCTGGTGGGGCTGAAAAACTGTTTTTT.

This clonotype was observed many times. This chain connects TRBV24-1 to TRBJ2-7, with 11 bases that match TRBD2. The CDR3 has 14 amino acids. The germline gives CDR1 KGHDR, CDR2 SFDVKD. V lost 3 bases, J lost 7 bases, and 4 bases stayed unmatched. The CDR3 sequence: CATSDRRTSGEQYF. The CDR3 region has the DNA TGTGCCACCAGTGATCGGAGGACTAGCGGGGAGCAGTACTTC.

The CDR3 DNA sequence: TGCGCCAGCAGCCTTCCCTTGGGAAAGGATGAGCAGTTCTTC. This gives the protein CASSLPLGKDEQFF. V is TRBV4-1 and J is TRBJ2-1; D gene uncertain. This CDR3 is 14 amino acids long. Germline V gives CDR1 MGHRA, CDR2 YSYEKL. Trimming pared 4 bases from V and 8 bases from J, leaving 15 bases between.

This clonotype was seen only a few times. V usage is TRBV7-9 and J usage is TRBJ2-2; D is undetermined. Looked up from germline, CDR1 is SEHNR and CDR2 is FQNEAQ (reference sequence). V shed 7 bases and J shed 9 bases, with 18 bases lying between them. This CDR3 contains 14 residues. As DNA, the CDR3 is TGTGCCAGCACCTCGGGCTCTACGGCGTGGGAGCTGTTTTTT. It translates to CASTSGSTAWELFF.

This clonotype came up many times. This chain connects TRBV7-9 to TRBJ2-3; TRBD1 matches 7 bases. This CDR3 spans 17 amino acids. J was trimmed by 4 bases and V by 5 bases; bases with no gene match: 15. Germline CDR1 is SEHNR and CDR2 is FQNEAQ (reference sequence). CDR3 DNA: TGTGCCAGCAGCCGCTACCCACAGGGGCTGGGCGCAGATACGCAGTATTTT. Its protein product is CASSRYPQGLGADTQYF.

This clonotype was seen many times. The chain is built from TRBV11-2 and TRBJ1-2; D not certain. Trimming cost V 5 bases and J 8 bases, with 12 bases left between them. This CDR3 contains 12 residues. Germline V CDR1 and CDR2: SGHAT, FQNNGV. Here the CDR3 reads CASSPSGVGYTF. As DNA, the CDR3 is TGTGCCAGCAGCCCCAGCGGGGTAGGCTACACCTTC.

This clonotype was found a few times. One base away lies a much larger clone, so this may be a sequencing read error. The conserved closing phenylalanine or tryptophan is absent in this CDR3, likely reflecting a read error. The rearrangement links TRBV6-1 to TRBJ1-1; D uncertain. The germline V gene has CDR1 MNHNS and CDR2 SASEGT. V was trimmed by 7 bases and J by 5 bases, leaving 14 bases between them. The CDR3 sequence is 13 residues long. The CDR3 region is CASTLRARTEAFL. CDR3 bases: TGTGCCAGCACCCTGAGGGCCCGGACTGAAGCTTTCCTT.

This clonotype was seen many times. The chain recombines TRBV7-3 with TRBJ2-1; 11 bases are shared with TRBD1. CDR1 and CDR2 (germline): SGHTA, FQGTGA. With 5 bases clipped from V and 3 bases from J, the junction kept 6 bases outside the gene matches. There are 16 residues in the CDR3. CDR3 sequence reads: CASSLTGTGGYNEQFF. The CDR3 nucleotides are TGTGCCAGCAGCCTTACTGGGACAGGGGGCTACAATGAGCAGTTCTTC.

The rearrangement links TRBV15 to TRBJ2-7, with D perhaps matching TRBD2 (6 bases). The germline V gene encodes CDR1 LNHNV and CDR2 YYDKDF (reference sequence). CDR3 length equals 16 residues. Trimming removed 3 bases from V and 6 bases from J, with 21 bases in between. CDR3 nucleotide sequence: TGTGCCACCAGCAGTAGGGCCGAGGAGGGGTCGGCCGAGCAGTACTTC. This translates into CATSSRAEEGSAEQYF. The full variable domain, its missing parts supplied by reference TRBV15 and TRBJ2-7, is DAMVIQNPRYQVTQFGKPVTLSCSQTLNHNVMYWYQQKSSQAPKLLFHYYDKDFNNEADTPDNFQSRRPNTSFCFLDIRSPGLGDTAMYLCATSSRAEEGSAEQYFGPGTRLTVT.

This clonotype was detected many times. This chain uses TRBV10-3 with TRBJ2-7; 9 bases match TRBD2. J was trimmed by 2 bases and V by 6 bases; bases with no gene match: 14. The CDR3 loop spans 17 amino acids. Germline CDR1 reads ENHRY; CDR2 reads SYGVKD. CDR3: CAIRVQSASGTTYEQYF. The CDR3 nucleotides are TGTGCCATCAGGGTACAGTCGGCTAGCGGGACCACCTACGAGCAGTACTTC.

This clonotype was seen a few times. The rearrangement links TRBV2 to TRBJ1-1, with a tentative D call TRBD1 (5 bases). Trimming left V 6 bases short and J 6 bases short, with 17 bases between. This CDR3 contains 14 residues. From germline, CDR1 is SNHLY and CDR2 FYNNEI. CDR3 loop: CASRGPGGYSEAFF. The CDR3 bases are TGTGCCAGCAGGGGGCCGGGAGGGTATTCTGAAGCTTTCTTT.

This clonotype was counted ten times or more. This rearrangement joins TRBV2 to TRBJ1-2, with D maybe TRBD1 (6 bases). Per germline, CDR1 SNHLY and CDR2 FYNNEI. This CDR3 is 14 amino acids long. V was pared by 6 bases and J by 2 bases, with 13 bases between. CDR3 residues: CASRPTGPNYGYTF. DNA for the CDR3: TGTGCCAGCAGGCCTACAGGGCCGAACTATGGCTACACCTTC.